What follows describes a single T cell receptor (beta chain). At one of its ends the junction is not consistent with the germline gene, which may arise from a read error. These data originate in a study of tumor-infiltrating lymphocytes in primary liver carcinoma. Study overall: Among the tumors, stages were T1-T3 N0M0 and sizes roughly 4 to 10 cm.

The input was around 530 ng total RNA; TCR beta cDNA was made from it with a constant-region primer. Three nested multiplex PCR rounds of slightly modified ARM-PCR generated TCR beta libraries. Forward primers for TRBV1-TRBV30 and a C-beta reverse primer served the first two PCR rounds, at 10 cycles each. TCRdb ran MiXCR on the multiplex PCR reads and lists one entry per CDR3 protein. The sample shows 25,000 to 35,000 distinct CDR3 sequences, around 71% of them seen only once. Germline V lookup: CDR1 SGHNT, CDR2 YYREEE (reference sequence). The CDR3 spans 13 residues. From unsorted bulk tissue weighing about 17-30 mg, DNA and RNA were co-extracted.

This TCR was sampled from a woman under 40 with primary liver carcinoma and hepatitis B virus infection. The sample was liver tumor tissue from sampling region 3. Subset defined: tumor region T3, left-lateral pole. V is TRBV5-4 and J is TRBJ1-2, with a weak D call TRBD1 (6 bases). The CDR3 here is CASSTHGMGGYAF. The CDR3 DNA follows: TGTGCCAGCAGCACCCATGGAATGGGGGGCTACGCCTTC. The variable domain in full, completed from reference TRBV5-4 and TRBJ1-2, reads ETGVTQSPTHLIKTRGQQVTLRCSSQSGHNTVSWYQQALGQGPQFIFQYYREEENGRGNFPPRFSGLQFPNYSSELNVNALELDDSALYLCASSTHGMGGYAFGSGTRLTVV.